These 3 T cell receptor beta chains came from one sample sequenced in a study of cytomegalovirus exposure and HLA in healthy donors. The PCR had 60 Vbeta and 13 Jbeta primers. Some clones are missing from TCRdb's copy, which holds only in-frame ones; the method was immunoSEQ multiplex PCR. The sample lists about 260,000 clones; roughly two thirds were seen once. Sequenced sample: PBMCs. The receptors come from a female donor in good health and CMV-seronegative.

The V call is TRBV14, the J call TRBJ2-7, with TRBD1 matching over 8 bases. This CDR3 contains 15 residues. J lost 1 base, V lost 3 bases, and 5 bases had no gene match. Germline V gene data show CDR1 as SGHDN and CDR2 as FVKESK. This CDR3 reads CASSHETGVSYEQYF. The CDR3 DNA sequence: TGTGCCAGCAGCCATGAGACAGGGGTTTCCTACGAGCAGTACTTC.

This clone has a handful of counts. Written as DNA, the CDR3 is TGTGCCTGGAGTGTACGATCGAGCTCCTATAATTCACCCCTCCACTTT. This gives the protein CAWSVRSSSYNSPLHF. This chain uses TRBV30 with TRBJ1-6; no clear D. CDR1 GTSNPN and CDR2 SVGIG come from the germline V gene (reference sequence). V lost 0 bases and J 0 bases, leaving 9 bases between the germline ends. This CDR3 is built from 16 residues. The whole variable domain, filled in from reference TRBV30 and TRBJ1-6, reads SQTIHQWPATLVQPVGSPLSLECTVEGTSNPNLYWYRQAAGRGLQLLFYSVGIGQISSEVPQNLSASRPQDRQFILSSKKLLLSDSGFYLCAWSVRSSSYNSPLHFGNGTRLTVT.

This chain links TRBV5-1 with TRBJ2-1; TRBD2 agrees at 10 bases. The CDR3 runs 15 residues. V trimming: 4 bases; J trimming: 7 bases; junction bases outside the gene matches: 8. CDR1 SGHRS and CDR2 YFSETQ come from the germline V gene. CDR3 nucleotides: TGCGCCAGCAGCAGGCTAGCGGGAGACTTTAATGAGCAGTTCTTC. Translation: CASSRLAGDFNEQFF.